These 25 T cell receptor beta chains originate from one sample sequenced in a study of regulatory T cells in long-lasting Graves disease. CDR3 regions were amplified by Arm-PCR using iRepertoire HTBI primers to build TCR beta libraries. Using its own MiXCR run on the multiplex PCR reads, TCRdb lists one record per CDR3 protein. The sample lists about 470,000 distinct CDR3 sequences; around 20% were seen once. Indicated time point: persistent/refractory GD, antithyroid drugs over 5 years with positive TRAb. Extracted RNA from PBMCs served as the source of the TCR library. This specimen was peripheral blood mononuclear cells (PBMCs), taken when the disease was refractory, from a patient treated with antithyroid drugs. The receptors derive from a female donor with Graves disease.

Ten or more counts support this clonotype. The chain joins TRBV30 to TRBJ1-4; TRBD1 aligns across 8 bases. Germline V CDR1 and CDR2: GTSNPN, SVGIG (reference sequence). With 8 bases clipped from V and 8 bases from J, the junction kept 16 bases outside the gene matches. CDR3 length equals 15 residues. The CDR3 region is CAGSPWTGNGEKLFF. The CDR3 DNA reads as TGTGCCGGCTCGCCCTGGACAGGGAACGGCGAAAAACTGTTTTTT. The full variable domain, its missing parts supplied by reference TRBV30 and TRBJ1-4, is SQTIHQWPATLVQPVGSPLSLECTVEGTSNPNLYWYRQAAGRGLQLLFYSVGIGQISSEVPQNLSASRPQDRQFILSSKKLLLSDSGFYLCAGSPWTGNGEKLFFGSGTQLSVL.

This chain uses TRBV27 with TRBJ1-2; no clear D. CDR3 length equals 13 residues. Germline assignment: CDR1 MNHEY and CDR2 SMNVEV (reference sequence). Trimming stripped 4 bases from V and 5 bases from J, with 11 bases between. CDR3: CASSYRPAYGYTF. The CDR3 bases are TGTGCCAGCAGTTACCGGCCGGCATATGGCTACACCTTC.

The chain joins TRBV7-6 to TRBJ2-7; TRBD1 matches at 8 bases. The V gene's germline CDR1 is SGHVS and CDR2 FNYEAQ. The CDR3 has 15 residues. J lost 4 bases, V lost 5 bases, and 10 bases had no gene match. In DNA form, the CDR3 reads TGTGCCAGCAGCCCCAAGCCAGGGGGCTTTTACGAGCAGTACTTC. It codes for CASSPKPGGFYEQYF.

Here the CDR3 reads CASRTGTSARELFF. CDR3 nucleotides: TGTGCCAGCAGAACCGGGACTAGCGCGCGGGAGCTGTTTTTT. J is TRBJ2-2 and V is TRBV7-9; 10 positions match TRBD2. Per germline, CDR1 SEHNR and CDR2 FQNEAQ (reference sequence). The CDR3 is made up of 14 amino acids. V was pared by 6 bases and J by 9 bases, with 7 bases of the junction left unmatched.

Ten or more counts support this clonotype. The chain recombines TRBV28 with TRBJ1-5; D unclear. V gave up 5 bases and J gave up 5 bases, with 10 bases separating them. The CDR3 has 13 amino acids. Germline lookup yields CDR1 MDHEN and CDR2 SYDVKM. CDR3 amino acids: CASSRLLDQPQHF. The CDR3 region has the DNA TGTGCCAGCAGTCGACTCCTCGATCAGCCCCAGCATTTT.

In its sample, this clonotype was seen many times. The chain has TRBV2 and TRBJ2-6; TRBD1 matches 7 bases. Germline V gene sequence: CDR1 SNHLY, CDR2 FYNNEI. This CDR3 has 17 amino acids. With V trimmed by 7 bases and J by 0 bases, 9 bases remained unmatched. Written as DNA, the CDR3 is TGTGCCAGCAAATTTGGACAGGCTTACTCTGGGGCCAACGTCCTGACTTTC. Translating it yields CASKFGQAYSGANVLTF.

This clonotype was seen only a few times. The CDR3 sequence: CSAETVGTGGARELFF. CDR3 DNA sequence: TGCAGCGCCGAAACCGTGGGAACAGGGGGTGCCAGGGAGCTGTTTTTT. The chain couples TRBV29-1 to TRBJ2-2; TRBD1 agrees at 8 bases. This CDR3 comprises 16 residues. Germline CDR1 is SQVTM and CDR2 is ANQGSEA. J was trimmed by 9 bases and V by 7 bases; bases with no gene match: 19.

In its sample, this clonotype was seen many times. The rearrangement joins TRBV30 to TRBJ2-7; a weak D match, TRBD2 (5 bases). The CDR3 sequence is 14 residues long. CDR1 GTSNPN and CDR2 SVGIG come from the germline V gene (reference sequence). Trimming removed 0 bases from V and 2 bases from J, with 11 bases in between. CDR3 coding DNA: TGTGCCTGGAGTGTACGACCGAGGGCCTACGAGCAGTACTTC. Protein product: CAWSVRPRAYEQYF.

The genes are TRBV9 and TRBJ2-7, with D perhaps TRBD2 (5 bases). The germline V gene has CDR1 SGDLS and CDR2 YYNGEE. The length of the CDR3 is 14 residues. Deletions cut 0 bases from V and 4 bases from J, with 11 bases between. The CDR3 coding sequence is TGTGCCAGCAGCGTAGAAGAGGGCACGTACGAGCAGTACTTC. Its translation is CASSVEEGTYEQYF.

This chain links TRBV5-5 with TRBJ1-1, with D perhaps TRBD1 (6 bases). Trimming took off 0 bases at V and 1 base at J, with 16 bases between the two ends. The CDR3 has 17 residues. The germline V gene encodes CDR1 SGHKS and CDR2 YYEKEE (reference sequence). The CDR3 coding sequence is TGTGCCAGCAGCTTGGAACTAACAGGGATTTCGAACACTGAAGCTTTCTTT. This sequence encodes CASSLELTGISNTEAFF.

This chain joins TRBV29-1 and TRBJ2-7; 8 positions agree with TRBD2. Germline V gene lookup returns CDR1 SQVTM and CDR2 ANQGSEA. The CDR3 length is 13 residues. V gave up 6 bases and J gave up 3 bases; unmatched junction bases: 7. CDR3 DNA sequence: TGCAGCGTAACTAGGACTAGCAGCTACGAGCAGTACTTC. This codes for CSVTRTSSYEQYF.

This clonotype was counted ten times or more. The chain is built from TRBV28 and TRBJ2-2; 7 bases match TRBD2. Germline CDR1 reads MDHEN; CDR2 reads SYDVKM. With V trimmed by 6 bases and J by 4 bases, 5 bases remained unmatched. CDR3 length: 14 amino acids. CDR3 in DNA: TGTGCCAGCAGCTTGGGAGGGTTCACCGGGGAGCTGTTTTTT. It translates to CASSLGGFTGELFF.

In its sample, this clonotype was seen many times. The rearrangement uses TRBV5-5 and TRBJ2-5, with unresolved D. CDR3 length equals 14 residues. With 5 bases removed from V and 1 base from J, the gap between germline ends came to 12 bases. The germline gives CDR1 SGHKS, CDR2 YYEKEE (reference sequence). CDR3 protein: CASRQPGRQETQYF. Written as DNA, the CDR3 is TGTGCCAGCAGGCAACCGGGCCGCCAAGAGACCCAGTACTTC.

This clonotype was seen only a few times. The J gene is TRBJ1-5, the V gene TRBV19; D is perhaps TRBD1 (5 bases). Germline assignment: CDR1 LNHDA and CDR2 SQIVND (reference sequence). The CDR3 spans 14 residues. The V end was cut by 6 bases, the J end by 7 bases, with 16 bases between. The chain's CDR3 is CASSAPMRGQPQHF. In DNA form, the CDR3 reads TGTGCCAGTAGCGCCCCGATGAGGGGCCAGCCCCAGCATTTT.

V gene TRBV7-2 combines with J gene TRBJ2-5; tentative D call: TRBD1 (5 bases). CDR1 SGHTA and CDR2 FQGNSA come from the germline V gene. V shed 3 bases and J shed 1 base, with 9 bases lying between them. The CDR3 is 14 amino acids. The CDR3: CASSFQGIQETQYF. CDR3 sequence (DNA): TGTGCCAGCAGCTTTCAGGGCATCCAAGAGACCCAGTACTTC.

This clonotype was counted at least ten times. V usage is TRBV11-1 and J usage is TRBJ1-5; TRBD1 agrees at 8 bases. CDR3 size: 15 residues. CDR1 and CDR2 from the germline V gene are SGHAT and FQDESV (reference sequence). After removal of 6 bases from V and 4 bases from J, the junction contained 8 bases not matched to a gene. The CDR3 sequence is CASSSGGGVNQPQHF. The CDR3 DNA sequence: TGTGCCAGCAGTTCAGGGGGCGGAGTAAATCAGCCCCAGCATTTT.

This clonotype was seen only a few times. J is TRBJ2-7 and V is TRBV20-1; D is uncertain. The CDR3 contains 13 residues. Germline V lookup: CDR1 DFQATT, CDR2 SNEGSKA (reference sequence). Trimming removed 2 bases from V and 3 bases from J, with 11 bases in between. CDR3 loop: CSARSSLVYEQYF. CDR3 DNA: TGCAGTGCTAGATCATCATTGGTCTACGAGCAGTACTTC.

Concerning this clonotype itself: This may stem from a read error, because a much larger clone lies one nucleotide away. This chain connects TRBV6-2 or TRBV6-3 to TRBJ1-1; TRBD1 is a possible D gene (5 bases). Per germline, CDR1 MNHEY and CDR2 SVGEGT. V dropped 6 bases and J dropped 4 bases, with 21 bases sitting between them. The CDR3 extends over 16 amino acids. CDR3 sequence (DNA): TGTGCCAGCAGCCGCCGGGGCACGAAAAGGGGCACTGAAGCTTTCTTT. It codes for CASSRRGTKRGTEAFF.

Worth noting for this clonotype: A much larger clone differs from this one at a single base, so this may be a read error. This chain joins TRBV12-3 or TRBV12-4 and TRBJ1-5; possibly TRBD1 for D (5 bases). The length of the CDR3 is 15 residues. CDR3 in amino acids: CASGLEGPYNQPQHF. For the CDR3, the DNA is TGTGCCAGCGGTTTGGAGGGGCCATACAATCAGCCCCAGCATTTT.

This clonotype showed up just a few times. The chain uses TRBV7-3 and TRBJ2-6; TRBD2 aligns across 7 bases. V trimming: 2 bases; J trimming: 1 base; junction bases outside the gene matches: 17. The CDR3 runs to 21 residues. Germline values: CDR1 SGHTA, CDR2 FQGTGA. The CDR3 protein is CASSLPAPSASGPSGANVLTF. CDR3 DNA sequence: TGTGCCAGCAGCTTACCCGCGCCTTCGGCTAGCGGACCATCTGGGGCCAACGTCCTGACTTTC.

This clonotype was counted only a few times. This chain connects TRBV11-2 to TRBJ2-7; possibly TRBD1 for D (5 bases). CDR3 length: 15 residues. The germline gives CDR1 SGHAT, CDR2 FQNNGV. Trimming pared 0 bases from V and 2 bases from J, leaving 11 bases between. The CDR3 loop reads CASSLEPQGAYEQYF. The CDR3 coding sequence is TGTGCCAGCAGCTTAGAGCCCCAGGGCGCCTACGAGCAGTACTTC.

This clonotype appeared a few times. The rearrangement joins TRBV27 to TRBJ1-5; D may be TRBD1 (5 bases). Trimming cost V 5 bases and J 7 bases, with 12 bases left between them. The CDR3 is 13 amino acids. CDR1 and CDR2 (germline): MNHEY, SMNVEV (reference sequence). For the CDR3, the DNA is TGTGCCAGCAGTACGGCAGGGTTACAGCCCCAGCATTTT. Its translation: CASSTAGLQPQHF.

This clonotype showed up just a few times. This chain uses TRBV7-9 with TRBJ2-7, with D perhaps assigned TRBD1 or TRBD2 (5 bases each). The CDR3 loop spans 14 amino acids. Germline assignment: CDR1 SEHNR and CDR2 FQNEAQ (reference sequence). V shed 4 bases and J shed 2 bases, with 12 bases lying between them. CDR3 amino acids: CASSSGGSTYEQYF. The CDR3 DNA reads as TGTGCCAGCAGCTCTGGGGGTTCTACCTACGAGCAGTACTTC.

Ten or more counts support this clonotype. The J gene is TRBJ2-2, the V gene TRBV11-3; TRBD1 is a possible D gene (7 bases). Trimming shortened V by 5 bases and J by 4 bases, and 17 bases separated the two germline ends. There are 16 residues in the CDR3. Germline lookup yields CDR1 SGHNT and CDR2 YENEEA. CDR3 residues: CASSTRTGEVTGELFF. For the CDR3, the DNA is TGTGCCAGCAGCACCCGAACAGGGGAGGTCACCGGGGAGCTGTTTTTT.

Worth noting for this clonotype: A junction boundary mismatches the germline segment, possibly from a read error. This chain uses TRBV11-2 with TRBJ2-7, with TRBD2 as a possible D gene (5 bases). Germline loops: CDR1 SGHAT, CDR2 FQNNGV. The CDR3 extends over 13 amino acids. As DNA, the CDR3 is TGTGCCAACAGCCTCGGACTTGCCTACGAGCAGTACTTC. Residues: CANSLGLAYEQYF.